This T cell receptor beta chain stems from a study of neoadjuvant nivolumab and ipilimumab in lung cancer. In this sample, this clone turned up a few times. Antigen specificity is unknown. Study-level points and caveats: Blood richness before therapy tracked richness in tumors resected after neoadjuvant therapy. TCR sequencing covered a small number of samples.

Clones were read by immunoSEQ multiplex PCR, and TCRdb kept only the in-frame ones, dropping some. The sample contains fewer than 30,000 clones, about 75% of which appear only once. Looked up from germline, CDR1 is LNHNV and CDR2 is YYDKDF (reference sequence). V was cut by 6 bases and J by 7 bases, with 10 bases left in between. CDR3 length equals 13 residues. The sequence was obtained from an adult with non-small cell lung cancer. The sample in question was tumor tissue, obtained after neoadjuvant nivolumab, alone or with ipilimumab, at or shortly before surgery. The V gene is TRBV15, the J gene TRBJ1-6; weak D call: TRBD1 (5 bases). The CDR3 DNA sequence: TGTGCCACCAGTTTGAAGGGGAATTCACCCCTCCACTTT. Residues: CATSLKGNSPLHF.